This T cell receptor (beta chain) derives from a study of cytomegalovirus exposure and HLA in healthy donors. Study information: A preliminary data release comprised tens of millions of unique TCRs obtained from HLA-typed donors. Study-level findings and limits: Presence/absence analyses took donor sequencing depth as roughly uniform. Accounts indicate the classifier identified cytomegalovirus status with strong specificity and sensitivity.

On this clone: The antigen remains undetermined.

Amplification used 60 Vbeta primers and 13 Jbeta primers. TCRdb's table, derived via immunoSEQ multiplex PCR, lists solely in-frame clones and lacks some. This table holds about 140,000 clones, 80% to 85% found once. The germline V gene encodes CDR1 SGHNT and CDR2 YYREEE (reference sequence). The trim removed 5 bases at V and 3 bases at J, leaving 2 bases unmatched. This CDR3 has 12 residues. Material for sequencing was PBMCs. V usage is TRBV5-4 and J usage is TRBJ2-7; 7 nucleotides agree with TRBD1. This clonotype was sampled from a female donor in good health and CMV-seronegative. The CDR3 coding sequence is TGTGCCAGCAGTCGGGACAGCTACGAGCAGTACTTC. Translation gives CASSRDSYEQYF.